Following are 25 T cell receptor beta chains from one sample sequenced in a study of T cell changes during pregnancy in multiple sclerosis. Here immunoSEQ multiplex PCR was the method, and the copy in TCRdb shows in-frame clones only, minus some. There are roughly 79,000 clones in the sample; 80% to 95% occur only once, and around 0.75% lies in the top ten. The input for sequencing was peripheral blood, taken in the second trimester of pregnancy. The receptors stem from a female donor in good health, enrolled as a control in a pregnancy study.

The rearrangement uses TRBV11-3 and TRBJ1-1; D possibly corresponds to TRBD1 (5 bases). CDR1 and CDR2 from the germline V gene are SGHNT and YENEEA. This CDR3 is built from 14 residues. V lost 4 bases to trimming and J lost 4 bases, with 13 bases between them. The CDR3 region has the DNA TGTGCCAGCAGCTACCACCCGGGGGGCACTGAAGCTTTCTTT. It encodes CASSYHPGGTEAFF. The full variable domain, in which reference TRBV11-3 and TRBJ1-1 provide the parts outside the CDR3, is EAGVVQSPRYKIIEKKQPVAFWCNPISGHNTLYWYLQNLGQGPELLIRYENEEAVDDSQLPKDRFSAERLKGVDSTLKIQPAELGDSAVYLCASSYHPGGTEAFFGQGTRLTVV.

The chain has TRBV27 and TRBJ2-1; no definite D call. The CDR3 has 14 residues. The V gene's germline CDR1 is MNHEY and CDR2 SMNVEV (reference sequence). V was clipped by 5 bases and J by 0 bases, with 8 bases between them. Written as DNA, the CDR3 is TGTGCCAGCAGTCGACTGAGCTCCTACAATGAGCAGTTCTTC. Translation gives CASSRLSSYNEQFF.

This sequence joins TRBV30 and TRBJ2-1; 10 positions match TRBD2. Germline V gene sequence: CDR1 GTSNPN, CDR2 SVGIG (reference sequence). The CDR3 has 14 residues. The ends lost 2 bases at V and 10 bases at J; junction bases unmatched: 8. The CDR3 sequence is CAWSFVQRGGEQFF. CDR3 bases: TGTGCCTGGAGTTTCGTACAGCGGGGGGGCGAGCAGTTCTTC.

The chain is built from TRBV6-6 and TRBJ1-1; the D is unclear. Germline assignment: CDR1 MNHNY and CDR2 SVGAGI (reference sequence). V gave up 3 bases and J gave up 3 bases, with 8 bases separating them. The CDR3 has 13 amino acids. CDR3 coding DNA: TGTGCCAGCAGTTATTCGCGGTACACTGAAGCTTTCTTT. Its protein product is CASSYSRYTEAFF.

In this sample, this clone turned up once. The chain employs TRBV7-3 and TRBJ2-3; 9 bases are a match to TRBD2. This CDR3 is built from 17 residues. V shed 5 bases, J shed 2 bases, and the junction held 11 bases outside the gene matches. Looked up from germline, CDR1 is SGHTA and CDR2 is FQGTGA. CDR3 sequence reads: CASSLQPAGGLTDTQYF. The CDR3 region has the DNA TGTGCCAGCAGCCTCCAGCCAGCGGGGGGCCTCACAGATACGCAGTATTTT.

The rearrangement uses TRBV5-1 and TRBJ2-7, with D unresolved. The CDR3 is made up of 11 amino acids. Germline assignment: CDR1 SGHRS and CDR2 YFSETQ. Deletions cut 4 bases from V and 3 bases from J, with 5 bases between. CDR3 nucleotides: TGCGCCAGCAGCACTTACTACGAGCAGTACTTC. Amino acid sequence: CASSTYYEQYF.

The CDR3: CASSSRSGGSYNEQFF. The CDR3 region has the DNA TGTGCCAGCAGTTCTCGAAGCGGGGGCTCCTACAATGAGCAGTTCTTC. The chain links TRBV6-5 to TRBJ2-1; 8 bases are a match to TRBD2. The ends lost 4 bases at V and 0 bases at J; junction bases unmatched: 5. The CDR3 sequence is 16 residues long. CDR1 and CDR2 from the germline V gene are MNHEY and SVGAGI.

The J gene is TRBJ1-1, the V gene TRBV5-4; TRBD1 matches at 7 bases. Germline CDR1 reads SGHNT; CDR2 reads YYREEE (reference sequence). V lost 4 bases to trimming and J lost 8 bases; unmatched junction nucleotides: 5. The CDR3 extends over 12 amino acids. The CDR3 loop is CASSGGQLEAFF. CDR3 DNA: TGTGCCAGCAGCGGGGGACAGCTAGAAGCTTTCTTT.

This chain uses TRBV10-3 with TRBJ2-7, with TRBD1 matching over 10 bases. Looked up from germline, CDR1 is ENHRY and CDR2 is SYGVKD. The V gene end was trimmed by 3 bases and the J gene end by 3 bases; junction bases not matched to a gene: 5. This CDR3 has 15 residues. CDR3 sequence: CAISDARTGGYEQYF. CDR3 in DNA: TGTGCCATCAGTGATGCTAGGACAGGGGGCTACGAGCAGTACTTC.

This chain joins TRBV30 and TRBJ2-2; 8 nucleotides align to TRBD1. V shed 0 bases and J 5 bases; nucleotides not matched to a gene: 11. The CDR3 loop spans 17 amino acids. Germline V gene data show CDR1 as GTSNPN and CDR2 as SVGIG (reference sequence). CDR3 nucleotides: TGTGCCTGGAGTGTACGGTTTGGCAGGGGGCGTACCGGGGAGCTGTTTTTT. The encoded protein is CAWSVRFGRGRTGELFF. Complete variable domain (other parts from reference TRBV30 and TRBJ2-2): SQTIHQWPATLVQPVGSPLSLECTVEGTSNPNLYWYRQAAGRGLQLLFYSVGIGQISSEVPQNLSASRPQDRQFILSSKKLLLSDSGFYLCAWSVRFGRGRTGELFFGEGSRLTVL.

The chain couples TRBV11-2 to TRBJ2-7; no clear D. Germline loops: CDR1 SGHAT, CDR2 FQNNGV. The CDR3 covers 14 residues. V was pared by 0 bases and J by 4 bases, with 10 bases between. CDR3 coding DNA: TGTGCCAGCAGCTTAGATCGAACAACATACGAGCAGTACTTC. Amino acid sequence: CASSLDRTTYEQYF.

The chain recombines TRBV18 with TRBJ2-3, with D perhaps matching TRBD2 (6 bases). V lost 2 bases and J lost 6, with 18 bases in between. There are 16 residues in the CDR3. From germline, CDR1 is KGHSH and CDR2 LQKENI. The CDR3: CASSPGASGRGDTQYF. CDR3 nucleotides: TGTGCCAGCTCACCAGGAGCGTCGGGGCGGGGTGATACGCAGTATTTT.

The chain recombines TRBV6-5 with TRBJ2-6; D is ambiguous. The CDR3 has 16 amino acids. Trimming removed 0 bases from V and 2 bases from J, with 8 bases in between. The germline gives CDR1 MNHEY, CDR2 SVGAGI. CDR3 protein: CASSYSGLPGANVLTF. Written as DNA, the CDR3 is TGTGCCAGCAGTTACTCGGGCCTCCCTGGGGCCAACGTCCTGACTTTC.

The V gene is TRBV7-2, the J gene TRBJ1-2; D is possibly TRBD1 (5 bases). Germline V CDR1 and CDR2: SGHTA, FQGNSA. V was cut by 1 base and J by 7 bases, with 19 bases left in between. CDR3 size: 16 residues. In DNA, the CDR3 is TGTGCCAGCAGCTTAGGTCAGGGTCCCAGCGTAGGTGGCTACACCTTC. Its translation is CASSLGQGPSVGGYTF.

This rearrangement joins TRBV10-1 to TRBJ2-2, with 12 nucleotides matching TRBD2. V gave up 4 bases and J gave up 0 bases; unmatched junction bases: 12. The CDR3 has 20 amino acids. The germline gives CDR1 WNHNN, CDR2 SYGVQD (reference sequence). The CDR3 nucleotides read TGCGCCAGCAGTGCGGTGGGGACTAGCGGGCCCCACCCGAACACCGGGGAGCTGTTTTTT. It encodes CASSAVGTSGPHPNTGELFF.

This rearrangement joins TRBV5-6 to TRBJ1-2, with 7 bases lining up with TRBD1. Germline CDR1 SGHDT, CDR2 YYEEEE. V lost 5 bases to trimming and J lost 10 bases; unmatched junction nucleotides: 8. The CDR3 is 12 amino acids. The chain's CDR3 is CASSRGQAHYTF. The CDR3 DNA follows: TGTGCCAGCAGTCGCGGACAGGCTCACTACACCTTC.

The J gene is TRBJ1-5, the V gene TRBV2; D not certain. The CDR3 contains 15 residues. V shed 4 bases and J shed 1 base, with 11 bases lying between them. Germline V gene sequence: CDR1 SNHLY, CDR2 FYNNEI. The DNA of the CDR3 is TGTGCCAGCAGTGCGGGTCGGGTAAGCAATCAGCCCCAGCATTTT. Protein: CASSAGRVSNQPQHF.

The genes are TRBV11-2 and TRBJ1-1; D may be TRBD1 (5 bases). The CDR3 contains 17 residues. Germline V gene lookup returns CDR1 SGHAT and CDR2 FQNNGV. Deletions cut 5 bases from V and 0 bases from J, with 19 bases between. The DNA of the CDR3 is TGTGCCAGCAGCGAAGAGGCAGGGTCCCCTATGAACACTGAAGCTTTCTTT. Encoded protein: CASSEEAGSPMNTEAFF.

As DNA, the CDR3 is TGTGCCAGCAGCTTTGATAGGAGAATGCCTGAAGCTTTCTTT. This gives the protein CASSFDRRMPEAFF. The gene calls are TRBV7-8 and TRBJ1-1; D is unclear. Germline V gene data show CDR1 as SGHVS and CDR2 as FQNEAQ. The CDR3 spans 14 residues. V dropped 3 bases and J dropped 6 bases, with 14 bases sitting between them.

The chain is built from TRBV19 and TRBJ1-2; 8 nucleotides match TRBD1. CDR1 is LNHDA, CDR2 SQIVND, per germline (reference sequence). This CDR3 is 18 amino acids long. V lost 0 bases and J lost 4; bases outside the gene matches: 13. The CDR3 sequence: CASSIDGQGAFRPYGYTF. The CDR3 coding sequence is TGTGCCAGTAGTATAGATGGGCAGGGGGCCTTCAGGCCCTATGGCTACACCTTC. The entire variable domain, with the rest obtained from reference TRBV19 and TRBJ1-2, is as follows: DGGITQSPKYLFRKEGQNVTLSCEQNLNHDAMYWYRQDPGQGLRLIYYSQIVNDFQKGDIAEGYSVSREKKESFPLTVTSAQKNPTAFYLCASSIDGQGAFRPYGYTFGSGTRLTVV.

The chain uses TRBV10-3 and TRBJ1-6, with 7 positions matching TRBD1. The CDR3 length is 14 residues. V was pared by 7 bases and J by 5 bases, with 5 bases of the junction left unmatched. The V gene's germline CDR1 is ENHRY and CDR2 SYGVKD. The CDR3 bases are TGTGCCATCACCCAAGGACAGGATAATTCACCCCTCCACTTT. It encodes CAITQGQDNSPLHF.

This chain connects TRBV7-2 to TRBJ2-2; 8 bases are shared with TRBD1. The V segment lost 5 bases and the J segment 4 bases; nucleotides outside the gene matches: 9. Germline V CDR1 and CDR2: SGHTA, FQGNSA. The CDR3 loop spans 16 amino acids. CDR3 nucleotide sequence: TGTGCCAGCAGCCCGTTGGCAGGGGGCATCACCGGGGAGCTGTTTTTT. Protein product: CASSPLAGGITGELFF.

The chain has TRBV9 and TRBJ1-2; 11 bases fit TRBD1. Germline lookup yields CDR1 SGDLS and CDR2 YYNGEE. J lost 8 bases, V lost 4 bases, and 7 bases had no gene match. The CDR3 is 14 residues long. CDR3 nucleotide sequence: TGTGCCAGCAGCTCCGGGACAGGGGGTATCGGCTACACCTTC. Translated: CASSSGTGGIGYTF.

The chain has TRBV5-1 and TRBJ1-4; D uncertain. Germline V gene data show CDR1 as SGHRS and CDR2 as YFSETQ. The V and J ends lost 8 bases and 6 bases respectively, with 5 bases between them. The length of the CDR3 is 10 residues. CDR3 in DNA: TGCGCCAGTATTTATGAAAAACTGTTTTTT. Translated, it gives CASIYEKLFF.

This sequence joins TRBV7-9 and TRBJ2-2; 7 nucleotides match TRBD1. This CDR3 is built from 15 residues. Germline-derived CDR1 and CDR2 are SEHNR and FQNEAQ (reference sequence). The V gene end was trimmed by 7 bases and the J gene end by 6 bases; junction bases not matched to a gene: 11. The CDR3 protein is CASTIPTGLAGELFF. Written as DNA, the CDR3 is TGTGCCAGCACTATTCCGACAGGGTTAGCCGGGGAGCTGTTTTTT. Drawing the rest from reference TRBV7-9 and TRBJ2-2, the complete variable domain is DTGVSQNPRHKITKRGQNVTFRCDPISEHNRLYWYRQTLGQGPEFLTYFQNEAQLEKSRLLSDRFSAERPKGSFSTLEIQRTEQGDSAMYLCASTIPTGLAGELFFGEGSRLTVL.